This T cell receptor beta chain came from a study of blood T cell repertoires in COVID-19 (dated by TCRdb to the early 2020s). Some background on the complete study: Samples covering the acute and convalescent phases of COVID-19 were provided by collaborators in the United States, Italy and Spain. Deeply sampled blood TCRbeta repertoires from subjects exposed to, actively infected with, or recovered from COVID-19 were included in the dataset. The prospective study material was composed of cDNA or gDNA derived from T cells, B-cell-depleted T cells, or PBMCs. Where HLA class I and class II types were available, the types were taken from metadata supplied by the sample provider, not from assay-based typing. The samples were drawn from two sources: the first 160 participants of the ongoing ImmuneRACE study, and fewer than 1,500 subjects contributed by 6 global collaborators. Sample metadata almost always included a de-identified subject ID, COVID-19 status, age in years and sex. The repertoires were released in a freely available public database meant as a resource for research on the immune response to SARS-CoV-2. On the study overall, not on this receptor specifically: How much clinical and demographic metadata was included differed by source and by participant, and the metadata was provided uncurated.

The immunoSEQ Assay, a bias-controlled multiplex PCR, was used to amplify TCRbeta CDR3 regions from genomic DNA. Processing in the source paper ran as follows. Within the assay, amplification of reference gene primers was used to estimate how many nucleated cells each sample contained. To quantify the absolute abundance of each unique TCRbeta CDR3 rearrangement, sequence reads were collapsed and filtered. For each sample, productive Simpson clonality was calculated as the square root of Simpson's diversity index over productive rearrangements. Here the immuneACCESS table is served through TCRdb, limited to in-frame sequences with V and J called. Missing clones are a known gap in these copies; in checked studies unresolved V genes cover under half, and the rest lacks a known reason. That table supplies the V and J calls and clone size; D and trimming were determined from the DNA. Across this sample there are around 100,000 clones, with more than 85% seen only once. The ten largest account for about 2.2% of the sample.

Of note for this clone: Its antigen is not yet known. The sample holds no much larger clone one base away, and base qualities are not on file.

Each collaborating institution followed its own protocols to collect whole blood in K2EDTA tubes. For TCRbeta analysis, collaborators shipped samples as frozen whole blood, isolated PBMCs, or DNA extracted from either of those sample types. The germline V gene sets CDR1 to SNHLY and CDR2 to FYNNEI. From cysteine to phenylalanine, the CDR3 is 15 amino acids long. CDR3 DNA is the only sequence kept; it has 45 bases, read in frame from the first base. The germline ends are 8 bases apart after V is trimmed by 2 bases and J by 0 bases. Rearrangement joined TRBV2 to TRBJ1-5, with a weak D call of TRBD1 (5 bases match). This receptor was taken from a man between 50 and 59 years old with active COVID-19. Sequencing was performed on peripheral blood. The DNA is TGTGCCAGCAGTGAAAGGGGTTATAGCAATCAGCCCCAGCATTTT. Its protein product is CASSERGYSNQPQHF.